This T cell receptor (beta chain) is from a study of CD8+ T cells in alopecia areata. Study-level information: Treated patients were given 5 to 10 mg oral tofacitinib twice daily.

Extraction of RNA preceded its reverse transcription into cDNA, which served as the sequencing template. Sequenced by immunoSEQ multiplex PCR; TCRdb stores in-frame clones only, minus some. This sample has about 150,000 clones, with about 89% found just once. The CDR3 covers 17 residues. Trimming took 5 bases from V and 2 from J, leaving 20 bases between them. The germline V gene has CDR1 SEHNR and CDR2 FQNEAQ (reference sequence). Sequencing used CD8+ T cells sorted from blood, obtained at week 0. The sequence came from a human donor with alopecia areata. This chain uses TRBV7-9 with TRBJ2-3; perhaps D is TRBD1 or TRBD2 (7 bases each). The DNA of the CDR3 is TGTGCCAGCAGCCCCCTCCGACCAGGGGGGGACACAGATACGCAGTATTTT. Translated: CASSPLRPGGDTDTQYF. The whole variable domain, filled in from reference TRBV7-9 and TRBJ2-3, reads DTGVSQNPRHKITKRGQNVTFRCDPISEHNRLYWYRQTLGQGPEFLTYFQNEAQLEKSRLLSDRFSAERPKGSFSTLEIQRTEQGDSAMYLCASSPLRPGGDTDTQYFGPGTRLTVL.